The T cell receptor beta chain under discussion was sequenced for a study of T cell repertoires and Cas9 in healthy adults. Method: immunoSEQ multiplex PCR; TCRdb's copy keeps in-frame clones and lacks some. The sample gives about 14,000 clones, 89% of which show up once; 1.5% is in the top ten. The germline V gene has CDR1 SGHRS and CDR2 YFSETQ. This CDR3 has 15 amino acids. V lost 4 bases to trimming and J lost 8 bases, with 18 bases between them. Specimen: Tregs (CD4+, CD25+, CD127-, CD137-, CD154-) from PBMCs; culture status not recorded. This receptor was identified in a human donor in good health. This sequence joins TRBV5-1 and TRBJ1-4; TRBD1 might be the D (6 bases). CDR3 in amino acids: CASSVTGYFNEKLFF. The CDR3 DNA reads TGCGCCAGCAGCGTTACAGGGTACTTTAACGAAAAACTGTTTTTT.